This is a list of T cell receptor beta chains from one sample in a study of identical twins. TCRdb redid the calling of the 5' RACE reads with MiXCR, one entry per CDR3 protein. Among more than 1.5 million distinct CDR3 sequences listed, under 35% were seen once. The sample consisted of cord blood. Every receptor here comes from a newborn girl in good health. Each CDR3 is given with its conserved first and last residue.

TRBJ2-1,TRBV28,CASGTSGSLSYNEQFF
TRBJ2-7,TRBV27,CACSSVEKTQYF
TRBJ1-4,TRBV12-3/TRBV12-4,CASSFGGTYNEKLFF
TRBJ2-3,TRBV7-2,CASSFSGRGDTQYF
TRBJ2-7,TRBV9,CASSVGTSGPYEQYF
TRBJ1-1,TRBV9,CASSVGGVLNTEAFF
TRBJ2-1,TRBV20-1,CSAGSVYNEQFF
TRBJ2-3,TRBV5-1,CASSPDNRLAEYTDTQYF
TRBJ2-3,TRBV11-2,CASSLNWGGATDTQYF
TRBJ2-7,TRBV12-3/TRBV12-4,CASSLRLAGAVSSSYEQYF
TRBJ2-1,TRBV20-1,CSARLRDSYNEQFF
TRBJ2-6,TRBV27,CACSFRTSVGSGANVLTF
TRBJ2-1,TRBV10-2,CASRTEGQGYNEQFF
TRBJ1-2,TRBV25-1,CASSESPRTGAMYGYTF
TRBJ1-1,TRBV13,CASKSGTEAFF
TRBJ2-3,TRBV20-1,CSARVPSGSTDTQYF
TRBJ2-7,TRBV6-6,CASSYRQGTYEQYF
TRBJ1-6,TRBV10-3,CAISEGQDNSPLHF
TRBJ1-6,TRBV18,CASSHTSGGSPLHF
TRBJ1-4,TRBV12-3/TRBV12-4,CASSFSLHATNEKLFF
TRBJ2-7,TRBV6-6,CASRRRQGESYEQYF
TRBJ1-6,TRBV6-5,CASSYSTRGPSSPLHF
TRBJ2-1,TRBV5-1,CASSLASRSSYNEQFF
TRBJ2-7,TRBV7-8,CASSFWEYEQYF
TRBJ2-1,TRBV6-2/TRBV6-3,CVSLPGTGHNEQFF
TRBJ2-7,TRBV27,CASSSLGGASYEQYF
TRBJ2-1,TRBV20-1,CSAPPSRGGQFF
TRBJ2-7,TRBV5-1,CASSHPLSGRRNEQYF
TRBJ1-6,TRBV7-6,CASSLARLISYNSPLHF
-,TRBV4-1,CASSQSLSGSREQYF
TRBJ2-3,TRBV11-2,CASSERGTRGNTDTQYF
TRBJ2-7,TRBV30,CAWSVVSGSYEQYF
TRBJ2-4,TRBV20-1,CSARVGHGIQYF
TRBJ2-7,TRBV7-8,CASSLDRQVGVITNYEQYF
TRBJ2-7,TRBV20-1,CSARDLRTSGSSEQYF
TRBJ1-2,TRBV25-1,CASSSGIIYGYTF
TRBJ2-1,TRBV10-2,CASRLSGTSGYNEQFF
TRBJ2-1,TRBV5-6,CASSDRDWGYNEQFF
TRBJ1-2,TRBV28,CASSPLGRRRYGYTF
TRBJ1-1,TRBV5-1,CASSARYREGSTEAFF
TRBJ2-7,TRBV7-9,CASSIGTSNEQYF
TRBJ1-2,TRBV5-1,CASSLGPLGTGDGYTF
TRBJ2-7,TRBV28,CASRQRTFSYEQYF
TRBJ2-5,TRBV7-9,CASSLTSGARGNEQYF
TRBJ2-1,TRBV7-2,CASSLSSRLAGYNEQFF
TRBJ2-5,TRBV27,CASSLADPSIGTQYF
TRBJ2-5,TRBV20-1,CSACKTSEETQYF
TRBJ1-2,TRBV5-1,CASSLGEGNYGYTF
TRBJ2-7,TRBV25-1,CASSPLGQGPYEQYF
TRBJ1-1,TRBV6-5,CASSYALGAAGNTEAFF
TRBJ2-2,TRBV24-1,CATSDNRGAGELFF
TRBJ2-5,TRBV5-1,CASSPASGGFNEQYF
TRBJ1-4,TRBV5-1,CASSLAAAVGEKLFF
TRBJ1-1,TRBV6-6,CASSYGTGDRVGAFF
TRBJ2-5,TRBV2,CASRVTGTGAQETQYF
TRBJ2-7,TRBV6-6,CASSWTSRQGDSYEQYF